This TCR beta chain was recovered during a study of T-cell reconstitution after alpha-beta-depleted transplantation in children. Unique molecular identifiers were incorporated into the prepared TCRbeta library. MiXCR, run by TCRdb on the PCR reads, gives a single entry per CDR3 protein. This sample has roughly 670,000 distinct CDR3 sequences, with around 13% found just once. Germline CDR1 reads DFQATT; CDR2 reads SNEGSKA (reference sequence). The CDR3 covers 15 residues. V was shortened by 3 bases and J by 1 base, with 13 bases between the two germline ends. This clonotype showed up many times. The chain links TRBV20-1 to TRBJ2-4; D not resolved. The TCR originated in a girl aged 2 to 10 with congenital amegakaryocytic thrombocytopenia, due to receive a stem cell transplant. The sample here was PBMCs, taken before TCRalphabeta/CD19-depleted stem cell transplant. CDR3 in amino acids: CSARVDYWAKNIQYF. The CDR3 bases are TGCAGTGCTAGGGTTGATTATTGGGCCAAAAACATTCAGTACTTC.